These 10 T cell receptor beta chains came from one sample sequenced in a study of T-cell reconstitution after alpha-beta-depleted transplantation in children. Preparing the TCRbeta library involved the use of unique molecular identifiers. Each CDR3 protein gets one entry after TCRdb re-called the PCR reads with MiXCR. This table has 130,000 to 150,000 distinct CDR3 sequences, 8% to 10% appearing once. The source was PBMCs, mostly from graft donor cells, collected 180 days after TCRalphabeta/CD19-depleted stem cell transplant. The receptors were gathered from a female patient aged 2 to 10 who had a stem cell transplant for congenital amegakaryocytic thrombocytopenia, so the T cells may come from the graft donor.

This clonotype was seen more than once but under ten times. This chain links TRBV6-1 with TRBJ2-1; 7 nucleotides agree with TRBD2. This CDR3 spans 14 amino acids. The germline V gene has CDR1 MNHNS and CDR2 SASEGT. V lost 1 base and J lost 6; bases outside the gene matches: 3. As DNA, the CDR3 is TGTGCCAGCAGTGAAGGGGAGGGTTCCAATGAGCAGTTCTTC. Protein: CASSEGEGSNEQFF.

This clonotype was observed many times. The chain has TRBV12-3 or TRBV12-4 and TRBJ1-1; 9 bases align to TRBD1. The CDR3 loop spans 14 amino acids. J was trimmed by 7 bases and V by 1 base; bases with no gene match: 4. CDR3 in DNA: TGTGCCAGCAGTTTAGTTCACAGGGGGCTTGAAGCTTTCTTT. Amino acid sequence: CASSLVHRGLEAFF.

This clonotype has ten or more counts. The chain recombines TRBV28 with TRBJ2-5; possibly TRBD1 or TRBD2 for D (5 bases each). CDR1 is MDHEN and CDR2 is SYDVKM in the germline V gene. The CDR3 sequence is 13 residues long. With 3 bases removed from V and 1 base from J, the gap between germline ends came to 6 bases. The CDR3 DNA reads TGTGCCAGCAGTTTCGGGACCCAAGAGACCCAGTACTTC. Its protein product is CASSFGTQETQYF.

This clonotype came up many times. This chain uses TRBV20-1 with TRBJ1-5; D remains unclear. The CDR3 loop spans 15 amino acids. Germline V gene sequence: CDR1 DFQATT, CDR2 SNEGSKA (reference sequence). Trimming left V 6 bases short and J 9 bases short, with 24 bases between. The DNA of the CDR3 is TGCAGTGCAGCCTTGGACGGGCTCGGGGTCTGGCCCCAGCATTTT. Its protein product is CSAALDGLGVWPQHF.

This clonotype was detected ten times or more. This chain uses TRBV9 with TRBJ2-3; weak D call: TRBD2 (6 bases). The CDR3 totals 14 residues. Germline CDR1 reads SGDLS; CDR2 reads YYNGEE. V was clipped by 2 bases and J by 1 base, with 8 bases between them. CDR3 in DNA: TGTGCCAGCAGCGTTCGCGGGGGCACAGATACGCAGTATTTT. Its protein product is CASSVRGGTDTQYF.

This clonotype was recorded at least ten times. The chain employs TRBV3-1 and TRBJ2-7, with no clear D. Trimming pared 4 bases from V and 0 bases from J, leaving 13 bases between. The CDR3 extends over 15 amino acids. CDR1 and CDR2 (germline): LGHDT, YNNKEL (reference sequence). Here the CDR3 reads CASSRGQDSSYEQYF. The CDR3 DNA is TGTGCCAGCAGCCGCGGCCAGGATAGCTCCTACGAGCAGTACTTC.

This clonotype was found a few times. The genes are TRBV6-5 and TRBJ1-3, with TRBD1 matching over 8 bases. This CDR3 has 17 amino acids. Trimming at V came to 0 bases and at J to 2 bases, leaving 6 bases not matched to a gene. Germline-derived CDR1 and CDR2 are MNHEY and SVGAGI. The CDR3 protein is CASSYSIVTGAGNTIYF. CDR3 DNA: TGTGCCAGCAGTTACTCGATAGTGACAGGGGCTGGAAACACCATATATTTT.

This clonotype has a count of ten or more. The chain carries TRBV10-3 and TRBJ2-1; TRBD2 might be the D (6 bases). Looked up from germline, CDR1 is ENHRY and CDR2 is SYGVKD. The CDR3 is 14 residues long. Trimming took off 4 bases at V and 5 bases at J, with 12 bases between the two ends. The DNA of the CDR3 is TGTGCCATCAGTGCGGAGCGGGTGAACAATGAGCAGTTCTTC. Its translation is CAISAERVNNEQFF.

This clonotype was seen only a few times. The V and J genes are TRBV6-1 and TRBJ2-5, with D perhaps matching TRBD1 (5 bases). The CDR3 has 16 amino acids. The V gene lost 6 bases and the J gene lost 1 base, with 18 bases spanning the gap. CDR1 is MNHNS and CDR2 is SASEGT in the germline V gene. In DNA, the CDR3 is TGTGCCAGCAGGCCCGGGCAGGGTAGTTTCCAAGAGACCCAGTACTTC. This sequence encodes CASRPGQGSFQETQYF.

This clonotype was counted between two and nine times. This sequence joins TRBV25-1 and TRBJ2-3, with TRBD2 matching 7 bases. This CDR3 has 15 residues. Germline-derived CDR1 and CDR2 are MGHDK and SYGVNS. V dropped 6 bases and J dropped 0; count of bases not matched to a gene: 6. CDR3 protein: CASSVGGSSTDTQYF. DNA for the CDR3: TGTGCCAGCAGCGTCGGGGGGTCTAGCACAGATACGCAGTATTTT.